This T cell receptor (beta chain) was identified in a study of CD8 T cells in Susac syndrome. With random hexamers, about 0.5 to 1 ug RNA was reverse transcribed. The authors amplified TCR beta CDR3 across 54 Vbeta and 13 Jbeta using immunoSEQ multiplex PCR. TCRdb redid the calling of the immunoSEQ multiplex PCR reads with MiXCR, one entry per CDR3 protein. The sample carries tens of thousands of distinct CDR3 sequences, roughly 94% recorded once. The sample holds one count of this clonotype. Trimming left V 5 bases short and J 0 bases short, with 7 bases between. The CDR3 has 13 residues. Germline V gene sequence: CDR1 DFQATT, CDR2 SNEGSKA (reference sequence).

The chain carries TRBV20-1 and TRBJ2-2; no reliable D call. Input material: CD8+ T cells from PBMCs. The source is a human donor with Susac syndrome. The CDR3 DNA follows: TGCAGTGCTCCGGAGTCGAACACCGGGGAGCTGTTTTTT. This gives the protein CSAPESNTGELFF.